These T cell receptor beta chains were read from a single sample in a study of PD-L1 blockade in urothelial cancer. Clones were read by immunoSEQ multiplex PCR, and TCRdb kept only the in-frame ones, dropping some. Here the sample spans about 130,000 clones, 86% being singletons. Sequencing used PBMCs, obtained around atezolizumab (anti-PD-L1) treatment. The receptor source for this set is a man aged 45-65 years with urothelial cancer. Both conserved end residues are part of each CDR3. D genes are given only for firm matches. Only part of the rows carry a size: once, few, many, or a class if the clone is expanded.

v_gene: TRBV7-3; abundance: .; d_gene: TRBD1; j_gene: TRBJ1-1; CDR3aa: CASSPLLRGDTEAFF; CDR3nt: TGTGCCAGCAGCCCCCTCCTCAGGGGGGACACTGAAGCTTTCTTT
v_gene: TRBV7-9; abundance: .; d_gene: TRBD1; j_gene: TRBJ2-2; CDR3aa: CASSYYRGRLTGELFF; CDR3nt: TGTGCCAGCAGCTACTACAGGGGGCGATTAACCGGGGAGCTGTTTTTT
v_gene: TRBV7-9; abundance: .; d_gene: TRBD2; j_gene: TRBJ2-3; CDR3aa: CASSPTGLAGGPSTDTQYF; CDR3nt: TGTGCCAGCAGCCCTACGGGACTAGCGGGAGGGCCTAGCACAGATACGCAGTATTTT
v_gene: TRBV2; abundance: .; d_gene: TRBD1; j_gene: TRBJ2-6; CDR3aa: CASRQGSSPGANVLTF; CDR3nt: TGTGCCAGCAGACAGGGGTCTAGTCCTGGGGCCAACGTCCTGACTTTC
v_gene: TRBV30; abundance: once; d_gene: .; j_gene: TRBJ2-7; CDR3aa: CAWSFGANEQYF; CDR3nt: TGTGCCTGGAGTTTTGGAGCAAACGAGCAGTACTTC
v_gene: TRBV15; abundance: .; d_gene: .; j_gene: TRBJ2-7; CDR3aa: CATSSDPGRYEQYF; CDR3nt: TGTGCCACCAGCAGTGACCCCGGGAGATACGAGCAGTACTTC
v_gene: TRBV9; abundance: few; d_gene: .; j_gene: TRBJ1-5; CDR3aa: CASSVGPAGEPQHF; CDR3nt: TGTGCCAGCAGCGTAGGTCCGGCCGGGGAGCCCCAGCATTTT
v_gene: TRBV19; abundance: .; d_gene: .; j_gene: TRBJ1-2; CDR3aa: CASSTLRQVQAYGYTF; CDR3nt: TGTGCCAGTAGTACCCTGAGACAGGTCCAAGCCTATGGCTACACCTTC
v_gene: TRBV6-6; abundance: .; d_gene: .; j_gene: TRBJ2-7; CDR3aa: CASSTQGLSYEQYF; CDR3nt: TGTGCCAGCAGTACACAGGGCCTCTCCTACGAGCAGTACTTC
v_gene: TRBV28; abundance: .; d_gene: TRBD2; j_gene: TRBJ2-5; CDR3aa: CASSSPGRAEKTQYF; CDR3nt: TGTGCCAGCAGCTCCCCCGGGAGGGCCGAAAAGACCCAGTACTTC
v_gene: TRBV6-1; abundance: .; d_gene: .; j_gene: TRBJ2-5; CDR3aa: CASSVRLAETQYF; CDR3nt: TGTGCCAGCAGTGTCCGCCTAGCGGAGACCCAGTACTTC
v_gene: TRBV10-3; abundance: .; d_gene: .; j_gene: TRBJ2-1; CDR3aa: CARGSTYNEQFF; CDR3nt: TGTGCCCGGGGGAGTACCTACAATGAGCAGTTCTTC
v_gene: TRBV5-8; abundance: .; d_gene: .; j_gene: TRBJ2-1; CDR3aa: CASSLVGESSYNEQFF; CDR3nt: TGTGCCAGCAGCTTGGTGGGAGAGAGCTCCTACAATGAGCAGTTCTTC
v_gene: TRBV2; abundance: few; d_gene: .; j_gene: TRBJ1-2; CDR3aa: CASSSDRNYGYTF; CDR3nt: TGTGCCAGCAGCTCCGACAGAAACTATGGCTACACCTTC
v_gene: TRBV9; abundance: .; d_gene: .; j_gene: TRBJ2-3; CDR3aa: CASSVAEGHTDTQYF; CDR3nt: TGTGCCAGCAGCGTAGCAGAGGGACACACAGATACGCAGTATTTT
v_gene: TRBV5-1; abundance: .; d_gene: TRBD1; j_gene: TRBJ2-6; CDR3aa: CATRSSTGISGANVLTF; CDR3nt: TGCGCCACCCGGAGTTCGACAGGGATTTCTGGGGCCAACGTCCTGACTTTC
v_gene: TRBV6-1; abundance: few; d_gene: .; j_gene: TRBJ1-2; CDR3aa: CASRRVGYGYTF; CDR3nt: TGTGCCAGCAGGAGGGTTGGCTATGGCTACACCTTC
v_gene: TRBV2; abundance: few; d_gene: .; j_gene: TRBJ1-1; CDR3aa: CASSSLGSGNTEAFF; CDR3nt: TGTGCCAGCAGTTCCCTAGGGAGTGGGAACACTGAAGCTTTCTTT
v_gene: TRBV7-9; abundance: .; d_gene: TRBD1; j_gene: TRBJ2-1; CDR3aa: CASSSRGRYNEQFF; CDR3nt: TGTGCCAGCAGCTCCAGGGGGCGATACAATGAGCAGTTCTTC
v_gene: TRBV7-2; abundance: .; d_gene: TRBD2; j_gene: TRBJ2-7; CDR3aa: CASSLRASGTYEQYF; CDR3nt: TGTGCCAGCAGCTTACGGGCTAGCGGGACCTACGAGCAGTACTTC
v_gene: TRBV11-2; abundance: .; d_gene: TRBD2; j_gene: TRBJ2-1; CDR3aa: CASSLDPLAGGNEQFF; CDR3nt: TGTGCCAGCAGCTTAGATCCACTAGCGGGAGGAAATGAGCAGTTCTTC
v_gene: TRBV6-1; abundance: .; d_gene: TRBD2; j_gene: TRBJ2-7; CDR3aa: CASSGMTSGYEQYF; CDR3nt: TGTGCCAGCAGTGGGATGACTAGCGGCTACGAGCAGTACTTC
v_gene: TRBV5-6; abundance: .; d_gene: .; j_gene: TRBJ1-1; CDR3aa: CASSFGQSNQAFF; CDR3nt: TGTGCCAGCAGCTTTGGGCAGTCAAACCAAGCTTTCTTT
v_gene: TRBV7-2; abundance: .; d_gene: .; j_gene: TRBJ1-2; CDR3aa: CASSLAIRESADYGYTF; CDR3nt: TGTGCCAGCAGCTTAGCGATAAGGGAGTCGGCGGACTATGGCTACACCTTC
v_gene: TRBV2; abundance: few; d_gene: TRBD1; j_gene: TRBJ2-7; CDR3aa: CASSSGTGPLYEQYF; CDR3nt: TGTGCCAGCAGTTCCGGGACAGGTCCCCTCTACGAGCAGTACTTC
v_gene: TRBV14; abundance: .; d_gene: TRBD2; j_gene: TRBJ2-3; CDR3aa: CASSQPGLANTDTQYF; CDR3nt: TGTGCCAGCAGCCAACCGGGACTAGCGAACACAGATACGCAGTATTTT
v_gene: TRBV28; abundance: .; d_gene: TRBD2; j_gene: TRBJ2-7; CDR3aa: CASSIERDPYEQYF; CDR3nt: TGTGCCAGCAGTATCGAGCGGGACCCCTACGAGCAGTACTTC